These 27 T cell receptor beta chains share one sample of origin, sequenced in a study of blood T cell repertoires in COVID-19. Clones were read by immunoSEQ multiplex PCR, and TCRdb kept only the in-frame ones, dropping some. Counted here are about 190,000 clones, around 83% occurring once; the ten biggest clones make up roughly 3.2%. Sequenced sample: PBMCs or T cells enriched from blood (not recorded which). The receptors originated from a woman in her 30s who had been exposed to COVID-19.

This chain links TRBV3-1 (or the pseudogene TRBV3-2) with TRBJ2-1; D gene ambiguous. CDR1 LGHDT and CDR2 YNNKEL come from the germline V gene (reference sequence). The V end was cut by 0 bases, the J end by 9 bases, with 24 bases between. There are 18 residues in the CDR3. The CDR3 loop reads CASSQERNRERVGGEQFF. The CDR3 DNA follows: TGTGCCAGCAGCCAAGAGAGGAACCGAGAGCGAGTAGGTGGTGAGCAGTTCTTC.

The chain links TRBV6-2 or TRBV6-3 to TRBJ2-7; maybe TRBD2 (6 bases). Germline lookup yields CDR1 MNHEY and CDR2 SVGEGT. V was cut by 2 bases and J by 5 bases, with 13 bases left in between. The CDR3 contains 14 residues. Here the CDR3 reads CASSYLEGYDEQYF. The CDR3, as DNA: TGTGCCAGCAGTTACCTGGAGGGGTACGACGAGCAGTACTTC.

V usage is TRBV2 and J usage is TRBJ2-2; no firm D call. Germline CDR1 reads SNHLY; CDR2 reads FYNNEI. The V and J ends lost 0 bases and 7 bases respectively, with 6 bases between them. The CDR3 loop spans 13 amino acids. CDR3 sequence (DNA): TGTGCCAGCAGTGAAGCCCTTGTCGGGGAGCTGTTTTTT. Amino acid sequence: CASSEALVGELFF.

The chain joins TRBV27 to TRBJ1-5, with D unclear. Germline CDR1 reads MNHEY; CDR2 reads SMNVEV (reference sequence). Trimming pared 8 bases from V and 0 bases from J, leaving 14 bases between. The CDR3 has 15 amino acids. The CDR3 nucleotides are TGTGCCAGCCGCGGGAGAAAGAATAGCAATCAGCCCCAGCATTTT. Translating gives CASRGRKNSNQPQHF.

Here the CDR3 reads CASSITHRDLTDTQYF. The CDR3 DNA reads as TGTGCCAGTAGTATAACGCACAGGGACCTCACAGATACGCAGTATTTT. The chain carries TRBV19 and TRBJ2-3; tentative D call: TRBD1 (6 bases). Trimming took 2 bases from V and 2 from J, leaving 14 bases between them. Looked up from germline, CDR1 is LNHDA and CDR2 is SQIVND (reference sequence). The CDR3 extends over 16 amino acids.

The chain carries TRBV7-9 and TRBJ2-7, with a possible D match to TRBD1 (5 bases). The V gene lost 1 base and the J gene lost 5 bases, with 9 bases spanning the gap. From germline, CDR1 is SEHNR and CDR2 FQNEAQ (reference sequence). The CDR3 is 13 amino acids. Here the CDR3 DNA reads TGTGCCAGCAGCTTAGACGGCAGGGACGAGCAGTACTTC. This codes for CASSLDGRDEQYF.

V usage is TRBV29-1 and J usage is TRBJ2-5; possibly TRBD2 for D (6 bases). CDR3 size: 10 residues. With 6 bases removed from V and 7 bases from J, the gap between germline ends came to 9 bases. Germline loops: CDR1 SQVTM, CDR2 ANQGSEA. This CDR3 reads CSVTGVTQYF. The DNA for the CDR3 is TGCAGCGTAACGGGGGTGACCCAGTACTTC.

This clone was observed a handful of times. This chain connects TRBV9 to TRBJ1-1, with a tentative D call TRBD1 (6 bases). V was shortened by 1 base and J by 0 bases, with 16 bases between the two germline ends. This CDR3 region has 17 residues. Germline values: CDR1 SGDLS, CDR2 YYNGEE. The CDR3 region has the DNA TGTGCCAGCAGCGTAACACAGGGTATCAACATGAACACTGAAGCTTTCTTT. Translating it yields CASSVTQGINMNTEAFF.

The chain combines TRBV20-1 with TRBJ1-4; D is uncertain. The V end was cut by 3 bases, the J end by 0 bases, with 11 bases between. The CDR3 spans 15 residues. CDR1 is DFQATT and CDR2 is SNEGSKA in the germline V gene (reference sequence). CDR3 in DNA: TGCAGTGCTAGTGAACTAGGCGCAACTAATGAAAAACTGTTTTTT. It translates to CSASELGATNEKLFF.

The chain recombines TRBV5-1 with TRBJ2-1, with 11 bases lining up with TRBD2. Germline V gene sequence: CDR1 SGHRS, CDR2 YFSETQ. The CDR3 totals 16 residues. The V segment lost 4 bases and the J segment 0 bases; nucleotides outside the gene matches: 3. The CDR3 coding sequence is TGCGCCAGCAGCGCGGGACTAGCGGTCTCCTACAATGAGCAGTTCTTC. Protein product: CASSAGLAVSYNEQFF.

The chain couples TRBV6-4 to TRBJ2-1; D is undetermined. The germline V gene encodes CDR1 MRHNA and CDR2 SNTAGT. This CDR3 spans 15 amino acids. Trimming removed 5 bases from V and 0 bases from J, with 11 bases in between. The CDR3 bases are TGTGCCAGCAGTTCCGAGTCAAGCTCCTACAATGAGCAGTTCTTC. It specifies CASSSESSSYNEQFF.

The gene calls are TRBV28 and TRBJ1-2; 8 bases match TRBD1. Germline-derived CDR1 and CDR2 are MDHEN and SYDVKM. V shed 6 bases, J shed 4 bases, and the junction held 7 bases outside the gene matches. CDR3 length equals 14 residues. CDR3 bases: TGTGCCAGCAGCCTCCTGACAGGGGCCTATGGCTACACCTTC. Protein: CASSLLTGAYGYTF.

The gene calls are TRBV19 and TRBJ2-6, with D perhaps TRBD2 (7 bases). V gave up 6 bases and J gave up 3 bases, with 24 bases separating them. CDR3 size: 19 residues. Germline V lookup: CDR1 LNHDA, CDR2 SQIVND (reference sequence). The CDR3 bases are TGTGCCAGTAGCCCGGTCCGGGGGGCGGCCGTACGTGGGGCCAACGTCCTGACTTTC. Translation gives CASSPVRGAAVRGANVLTF. Based on the CDR3 plus reference TRBV19 and TRBJ2-6, the full variable domain is DGGITQSPKYLFRKEGQNVTLSCEQNLNHDAMYWYRQDPGQGLRLIYYSQIVNDFQKGDIAEGYSVSREKKESFPLTVTSAQKNPTAFYLCASSPVRGAAVRGANVLTFGAGSRLTVL.

The chain carries TRBV5-1 and TRBJ2-1; 7 bases map to TRBD1. The CDR3 covers 13 residues. Germline V gene lookup returns CDR1 SGHRS and CDR2 YFSETQ. The V segment lost 2 bases and the J segment 8 bases; nucleotides outside the gene matches: 4. As DNA, the CDR3 is TGCGCCAGCAGCTTACAACAGGGGTATGAGCAGTTCTTC. Protein sequence: CASSLQQGYEQFF.

This clone was observed a single time. The chain carries TRBV10-3 and TRBJ1-1, with 7 bases aligning to TRBD1. The CDR3 extends over 17 amino acids. V was clipped by 3 bases and J by 0 bases; unmatched bases: 10. Germline CDR1 ENHRY, CDR2 SYGVKD. DNA for the CDR3: TGTGCCATCAGTGAATGGGACAGCTTTAACATGAACACTGAAGCTTTCTTT. It specifies CAISEWDSFNMNTEAFF.

CDR3 coding DNA: TGTGCCAGTAGTATGGGCACCATAGGTGAAAAACTGTTTTTT. Its protein is CASSMGTIGEKLFF. The chain combines TRBV19 with TRBJ1-4; no clear D gene. Deletions cut 3 bases from V and 7 bases from J, with 12 bases between. The V gene's germline CDR1 is LNHDA and CDR2 SQIVND (reference sequence). The CDR3 covers 14 residues.

The chain is built from TRBV9 and TRBJ2-2, with D uncertain. Trimming removed 4 bases at V and 7 bases at J, with 11 bases between. The CDR3 totals 13 residues. The germline V gene has CDR1 SGDLS and CDR2 YYNGEE. The chain's CDR3 is CASSRAPGGELFF. In nucleotides, the CDR3 is TGTGCCAGCAGCAGAGCCCCGGGCGGGGAGCTGTTTTTT.

This clone was recorded only once. This chain connects TRBV6-5 to TRBJ1-5, with D unresolved. This CDR3 region has 14 residues. The V gene lost 7 bases and the J gene lost 8 bases, with 18 bases spanning the gap. The V gene's germline CDR1 is MNHEY and CDR2 SVGAGI. For the CDR3, the DNA is TGTGCCAGCAATAAAGGAATTCCCGGGGAGCCCCAGCATTTT. Its protein product is CASNKGIPGEPQHF.

This clone was seen only once. The chain uses TRBV2 and TRBJ1-1, with D maybe TRBD1 (5 bases). Germline assignment: CDR1 SNHLY and CDR2 FYNNEI. There are 12 residues in the CDR3. V was pared by 5 bases and J by 11 bases, with 15 bases between. CDR3 DNA: TGTGCCAGCAGTCAGGGATATAGCTCTGCTTTCTTT. Protein sequence: CASSQGYSSAFF.

The chain couples TRBV10-2 to TRBJ2-7; 10 nucleotides align to TRBD1. CDR3 length equals 14 residues. The junction had 4 bases not matched to a gene; V was cut back by 8 bases and J by 0 bases. CDR1 and CDR2 from the germline V gene are WSHSY and SAAADI. CDR3 amino acids: CASARDRGSYEQYF. The CDR3 DNA follows: TGCGCCAGCGCCCGGGACAGGGGCTCCTACGAGCAGTACTTC.

This chain connects TRBV5-8 to TRBJ1-5, with TRBD1 identical over 7 bases. The CDR3 has 15 residues. The trim removed 4 bases at V and 7 bases at J, leaving 11 bases unmatched. CDR1 and CDR2 (germline): SGHTS, YDEGEE. CDR3 protein: CASSQNRGWGQPQHF. The CDR3 nucleotides read TGTGCCAGCAGCCAGAACAGGGGATGGGGGCAGCCCCAGCATTTT.

The DNA of the CDR3 is TGTGCCAGCAGCTTACGGGGACAGCCCTACCACGAGCAGTACTTC. The encoded protein is CASSLRGQPYHEQYF. This chain connects TRBV5-4 to TRBJ2-7, with 7 bases fitting TRBD1. Trimming at V came to 2 bases and at J to 5 bases, leaving 10 bases not matched to a gene. CDR3 length: 15 amino acids. Germline CDR1 SGHNT, CDR2 YYREEE (reference sequence).

The genes are TRBV5-1 and TRBJ1-1; no firm D call. V shed 5 bases and J shed 7 bases, with 9 bases lying between them. This CDR3 has 11 amino acids. From germline, CDR1 is SGHRS and CDR2 YFSETQ. The chain's CDR3 is CASSTEFEAFF. The CDR3 nucleotides read TGCGCCAGCAGTACCGAGTTTGAAGCTTTCTTT.

The chain joins TRBV5-4 to TRBJ2-7; a weak D match, TRBD1 (5 bases). The CDR3 extends over 13 amino acids. Trimming pared 2 bases from V and 3 bases from J, leaving 9 bases between. Germline lookup yields CDR1 SGHNT and CDR2 YYREEE (reference sequence). Here the CDR3 reads CASSFVGVYEQYF. CDR3 in DNA: TGTGCCAGCAGCTTCGTAGGGGTCTACGAGCAGTACTTC.

The chain uses TRBV29-1 and TRBJ2-1; 8 nucleotides line up with TRBD1. The CDR3 is 13 amino acids. Trimming took 3 bases from V and 6 from J; bases not matched to a gene: 4. Germline CDR1 and CDR2: SQVTM and ANQGSEA. The CDR3 coding sequence is TGCAGCGTTGACATCACAGGGGGCAATGAGCAGTTCTTC. It yields the protein CSVDITGGNEQFF.

The chain couples TRBV19 to TRBJ1-2; the D gene is possibly TRBD1 (6 bases). V lost 7 bases to trimming and J lost 4 bases, with 13 bases between them. CDR3 length: 13 amino acids. Germline V CDR1 and CDR2: LNHDA, SQIVND (reference sequence). Written as DNA, the CDR3 is TGTGCCAGTACGGAAGGGGGGGCCTATGGCTACACCTTC. Its translation: CASTEGGAYGYTF.

This clone was seen only once. The CDR3 reads CASSLSPGTSAVTGELFF. The DNA of the CDR3 is TGCGCCAGCAGTCTGAGCCCCGGGACTAGTGCGGTGACCGGGGAGCTGTTTTTT. This chain links TRBV5-1 with TRBJ2-2; TRBD2 aligns across 8 bases. The CDR3 sequence is 18 residues long. Trimming took 5 bases from V and 5 from J; bases not matched to a gene: 17. Germline V gene data show CDR1 as SGHRS and CDR2 as YFSETQ.